The source of this TCR beta chain is a study of beta chain features in type 1 diabetes. Study at large: Sorted cells numbering under 140,000,000 were examined across all samples.

Findings and limits, study-wide: Type 1 diabetes patients had fewer VDJ junction insertions and more deletions. Resolution of whether HLA type affects TCRB rearrangement was not achieved here.

Blood was collected once per donor into heparin, averaging approximately 0.12 L. Expressed TCRB transcripts were sequenced because the entire RNA isolate underwent reverse transcription. Data came from immunoSEQ multiplex PCR; TCRdb stores just in-frame clones and leaves some out. The data hold 250,000 to 300,000 clones, with about 8% observed a single time. Regarding this clone: No antigen is known for it.

This TCR came from a woman aged 18-30 years in good health. Sequenced sample: central memory CD4+ T cells from blood.

The DNA for the CDR3 is TGTGCCAGCAGCGTAGTCGAGCGATATGAAGCTTTCTTT. Protein: CASSVVERYEAFF. The chain uses TRBV9 and TRBJ1-1; D is ambiguous. The V gene lost 0 bases and the J gene lost 7 bases, with 10 bases spanning the gap. The germline gives CDR1 SGDLS, CDR2 YYNGEE. The CDR3 runs 13 residues.